This TCR beta chain was obtained from a study of blood T cell repertoires in COVID-19. In the study overall: Both acute and convalescent COVID-19 samples were obtained from the United States, Italy and Spain. PBMCs, B-cell-depleted T cells, or T cells provided the cDNA or gDNA that made up the material.

While infection was still active, Seattle patients were enrolled and then followed longitudinally. In the original analysis: Amplification of reference gene primers provided the estimated nucleated cell counts. Some clones are missing from TCRdb's copy, which holds only in-frame ones; the method was immunoSEQ multiplex PCR. V, J and clone size are taken as reported in that table, and D and trimming were inferred from the DNA itself. The sample yields approximately 150,000 clones, approximately 91% seen once. V was clipped by 4 bases and J by 4 bases; unmatched bases: 11. Germline lookup yields CDR1 ENHRY and CDR2 SYGVKD. The CDR3 length is 17 residues.

The sequenced material came from peripheral blood. This TCR came from a man between 18 and 35 years old with COVID-19, enrolled during active disease. The V call is TRBV10-3, the J call TRBJ2-3, with TRBD1 matching over 10 bases. The CDR3 region is CAISAERPGQGSDTQYF. CDR3 nucleotides: TGTGCCATCAGTGCCGAACGACCGGGACAGGGGTCAGATACGCAGTATTTT.